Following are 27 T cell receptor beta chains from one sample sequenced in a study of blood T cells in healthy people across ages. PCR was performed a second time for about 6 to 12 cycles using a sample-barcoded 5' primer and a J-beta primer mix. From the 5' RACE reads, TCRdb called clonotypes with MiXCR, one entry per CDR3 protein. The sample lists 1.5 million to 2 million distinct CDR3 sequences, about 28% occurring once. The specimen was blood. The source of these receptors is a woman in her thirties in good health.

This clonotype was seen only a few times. This chain's CDR3 is CASSPGDNLLIEQFF. In DNA, the CDR3 is TGTGCCAGCAGCCCAGGGGACAACCTCCTCATAGAGCAGTTCTTC. This chain uses TRBV28 with TRBJ2-1; D may be TRBD1 (6 bases). V shed 6 bases and J shed 10 bases, with 22 bases lying between them. The CDR3 contains 15 residues. Per the germline V gene, CDR1 is MDHEN and CDR2 is SYDVKM.

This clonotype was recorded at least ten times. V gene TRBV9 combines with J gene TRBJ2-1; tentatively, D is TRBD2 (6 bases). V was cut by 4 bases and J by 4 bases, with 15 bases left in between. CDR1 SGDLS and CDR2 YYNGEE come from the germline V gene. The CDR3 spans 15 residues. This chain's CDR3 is CASSPGGATYNEQFF. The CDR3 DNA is TGTGCCAGCAGCCCCGGAGGGGCTACTTACAATGAGCAGTTCTTC.

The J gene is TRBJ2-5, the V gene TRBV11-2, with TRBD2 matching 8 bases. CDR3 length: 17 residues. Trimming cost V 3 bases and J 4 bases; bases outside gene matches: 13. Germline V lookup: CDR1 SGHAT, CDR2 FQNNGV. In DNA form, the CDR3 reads TGTGCCAGCAGCTTCTTAGCGGGACCCTCCCGAGGAGAGACCCAGTACTTC. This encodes CASSFLAGPSRGETQYF.

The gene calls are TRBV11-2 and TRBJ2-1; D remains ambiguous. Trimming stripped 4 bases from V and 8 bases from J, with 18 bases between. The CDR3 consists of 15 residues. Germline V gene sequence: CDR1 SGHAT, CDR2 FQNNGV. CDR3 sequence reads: CASSSSPLNNDEQFF. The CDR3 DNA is TGTGCCAGCAGCTCATCACCCTTGAACAATGATGAGCAGTTCTTC.

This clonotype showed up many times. CDR3 sequence: CSATRGSAQETQYF. CDR3 DNA sequence: TGCAGTGCTACCCGGGGGTCCGCTCAAGAGACCCAGTACTTC. The rearrangement uses TRBV20-1 and TRBJ2-5; perhaps TRBD2 as D (6 bases). V was clipped by 4 bases and J by 2 bases, with 14 bases between them. The CDR3 has 14 amino acids. Germline assignment: CDR1 DFQATT and CDR2 SNEGSKA (reference sequence).

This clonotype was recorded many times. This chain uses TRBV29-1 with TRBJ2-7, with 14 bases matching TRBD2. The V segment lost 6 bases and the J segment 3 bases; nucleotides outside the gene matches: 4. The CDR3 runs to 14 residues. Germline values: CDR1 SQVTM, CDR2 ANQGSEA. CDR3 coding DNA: TGCAGCGTCCCCGGGACTAGCGGGAGCTACGAGCAGTACTTC. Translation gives CSVPGTSGSYEQYF.

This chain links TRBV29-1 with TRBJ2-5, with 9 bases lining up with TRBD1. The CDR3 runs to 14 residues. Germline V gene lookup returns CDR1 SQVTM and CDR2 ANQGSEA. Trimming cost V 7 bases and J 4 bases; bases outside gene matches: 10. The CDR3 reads CSAKRTGARETQYF. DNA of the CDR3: TGCAGCGCCAAGAGGACAGGGGCGAGAGAGACCCAGTACTTC.

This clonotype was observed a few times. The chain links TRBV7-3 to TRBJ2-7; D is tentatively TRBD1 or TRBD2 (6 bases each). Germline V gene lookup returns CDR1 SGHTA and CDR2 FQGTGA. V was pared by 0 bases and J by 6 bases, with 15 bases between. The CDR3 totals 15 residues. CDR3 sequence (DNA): TGTGCCAGCAGCTTAACGTCGGGGGCCGGGGCCGAGCAGTACTTC. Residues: CASSLTSGAGAEQYF. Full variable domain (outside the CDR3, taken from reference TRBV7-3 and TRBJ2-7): GAGVSQTPSNKVTEKGKYVELRCDPISGHTALYWYRQSLGQGPEFLIYFQGTGAADDSGLPNDRFFAVRPEGSVSTLKIQRTERGDSAVYLCASSLTSGAGAEQYFGPGTRLTVT.

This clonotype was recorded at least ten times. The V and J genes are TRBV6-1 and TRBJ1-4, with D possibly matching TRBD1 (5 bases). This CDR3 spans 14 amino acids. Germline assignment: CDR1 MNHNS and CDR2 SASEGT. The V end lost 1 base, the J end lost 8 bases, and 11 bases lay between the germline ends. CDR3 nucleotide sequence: TGTGCCAGCAGTGAAGATCCAGGGCGGGAAAAACTGTTTTTT. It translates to CASSEDPGREKLFF.

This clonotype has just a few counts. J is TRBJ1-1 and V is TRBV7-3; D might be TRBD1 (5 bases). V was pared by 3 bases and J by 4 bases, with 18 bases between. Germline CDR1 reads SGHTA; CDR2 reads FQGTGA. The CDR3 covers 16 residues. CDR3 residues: CASSLAPTHGATEAFF. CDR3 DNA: TGTGCCAGCAGCTTGGCGCCCACCCACGGGGCCACTGAAGCTTTCTTT.

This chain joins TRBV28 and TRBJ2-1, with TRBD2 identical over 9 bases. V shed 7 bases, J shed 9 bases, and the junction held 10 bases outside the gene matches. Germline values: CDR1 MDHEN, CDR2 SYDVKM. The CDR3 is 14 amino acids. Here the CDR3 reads CASIPAGGGTEQFF. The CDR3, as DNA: TGTGCCAGCATCCCCGCGGGAGGGGGCACTGAGCAGTTCTTC. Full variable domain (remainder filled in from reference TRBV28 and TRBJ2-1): DVKVTQSSRYLVKRTGEKVFLECVQDMDHENMFWYRQDPGLGLRLIYFSYDVKMKEKGDIPEGYSVSREKKERFSLILESASTNQTSMYLCASIPAGGGTEQFFGPGTRLTVL.

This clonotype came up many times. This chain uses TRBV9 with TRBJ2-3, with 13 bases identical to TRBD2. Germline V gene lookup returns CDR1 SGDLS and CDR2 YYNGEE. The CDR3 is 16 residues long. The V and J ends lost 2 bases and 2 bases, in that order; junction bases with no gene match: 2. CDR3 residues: CASSVGLAGVTDTQYF. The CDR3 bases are TGTGCCAGCAGCGTCGGACTAGCGGGGGTCACAGATACGCAGTATTTT.

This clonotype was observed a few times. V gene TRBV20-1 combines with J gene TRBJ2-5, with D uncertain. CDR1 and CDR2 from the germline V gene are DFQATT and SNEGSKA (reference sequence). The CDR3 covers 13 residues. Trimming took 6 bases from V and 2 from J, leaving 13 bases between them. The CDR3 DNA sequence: TGCAGTGCGCCCTTGCGCGATCAAGAGACCCAGTACTTC. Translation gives CSAPLRDQETQYF.

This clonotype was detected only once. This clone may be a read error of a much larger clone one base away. CDR3 DNA sequence: TGCAGTGCTAGAGATCCTAGCGGGAGTGTCAATGAGCAGTACTTC. Amino acid sequence: CSARDPSGSVNEQYF. The rearrangement joins TRBV20-1 to TRBJ2-4, with 10 bases fitting TRBD2. CDR1 and CDR2 (germline): DFQATT, SNEGSKA (reference sequence). With 0 bases clipped from V and 13 bases from J, the junction kept 12 bases outside the gene matches. The CDR3 has 15 amino acids.

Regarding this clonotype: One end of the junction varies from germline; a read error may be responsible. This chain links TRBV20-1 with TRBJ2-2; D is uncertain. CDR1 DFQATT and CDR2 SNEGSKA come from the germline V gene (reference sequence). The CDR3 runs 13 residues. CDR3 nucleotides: TGCAGTGCTAGATTGAGGAACGCCGGGGAGCTGTTTTTT. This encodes CSARLRNAGELFF.

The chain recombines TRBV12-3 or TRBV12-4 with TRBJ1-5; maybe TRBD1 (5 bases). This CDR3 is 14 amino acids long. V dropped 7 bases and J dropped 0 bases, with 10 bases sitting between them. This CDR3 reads CASTDKYSNQPQHF. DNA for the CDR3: TGTGCCAGCACGGACAAGTATAGCAATCAGCCCCAGCATTTT.

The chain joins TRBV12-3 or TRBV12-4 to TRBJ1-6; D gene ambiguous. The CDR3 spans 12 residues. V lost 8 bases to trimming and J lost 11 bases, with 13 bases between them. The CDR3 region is CASSRWRPPLHF. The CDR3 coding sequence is TGTGCCAGCTCACGGTGGAGGCCACCCCTCCACTTT.

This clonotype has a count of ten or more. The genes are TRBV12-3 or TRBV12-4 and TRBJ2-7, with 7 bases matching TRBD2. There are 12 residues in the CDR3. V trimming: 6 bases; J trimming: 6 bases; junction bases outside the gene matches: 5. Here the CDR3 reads CASSPTSVEQYF. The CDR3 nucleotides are TGTGCCAGCAGCCCAACTAGCGTCGAGCAGTACTTC.

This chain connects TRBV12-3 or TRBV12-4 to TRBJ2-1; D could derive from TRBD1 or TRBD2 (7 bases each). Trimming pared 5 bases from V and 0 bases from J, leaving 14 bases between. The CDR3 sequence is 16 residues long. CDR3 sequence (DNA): TGTGCCAGCAGTCCAGGGGGGGTAGGCTCCTACAATGAGCAGTTCTTC. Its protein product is CASSPGGVGSYNEQFF.

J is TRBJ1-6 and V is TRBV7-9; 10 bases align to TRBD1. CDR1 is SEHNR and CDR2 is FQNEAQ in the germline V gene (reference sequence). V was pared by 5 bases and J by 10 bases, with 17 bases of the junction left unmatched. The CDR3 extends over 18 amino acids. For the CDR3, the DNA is TGTGCCAGCAGCCAGCTCTCGCGGGACAGGGGAAGGGGGTCACCCCTCCACTTT. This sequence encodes CASSQLSRDRGRGSPLHF.

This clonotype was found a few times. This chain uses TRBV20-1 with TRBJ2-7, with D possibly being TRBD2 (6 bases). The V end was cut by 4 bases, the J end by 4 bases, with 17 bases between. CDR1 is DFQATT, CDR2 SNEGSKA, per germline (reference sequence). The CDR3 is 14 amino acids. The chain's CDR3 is CSATPLGRRYEQYF. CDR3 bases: TGCAGTGCTACCCCACTCGGGAGAAGGTACGAGCAGTACTTC.

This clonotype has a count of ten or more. CDR3 region: CSARETGDGYTF. The CDR3 DNA sequence: TGCAGTGCTAGAGAGACAGGGGATGGCTACACCTTC. The rearrangement links TRBV20-1 to TRBJ1-2, with TRBD1 matching over 8 bases. Germline CDR1 is DFQATT and CDR2 is SNEGSKA (reference sequence). The V segment lost 0 bases and the J segment 6 bases; nucleotides outside the gene matches: 0. CDR3 length equals 12 residues.

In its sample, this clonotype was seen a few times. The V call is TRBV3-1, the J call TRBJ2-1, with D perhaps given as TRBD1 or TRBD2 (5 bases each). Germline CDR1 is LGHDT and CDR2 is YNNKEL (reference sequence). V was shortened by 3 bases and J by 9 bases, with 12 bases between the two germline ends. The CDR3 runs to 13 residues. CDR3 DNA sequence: TGTGCCAGCAGCCACCAGGGTCGGGGTGAGCAGTTCTTC. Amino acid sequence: CASSHQGRGEQFF.

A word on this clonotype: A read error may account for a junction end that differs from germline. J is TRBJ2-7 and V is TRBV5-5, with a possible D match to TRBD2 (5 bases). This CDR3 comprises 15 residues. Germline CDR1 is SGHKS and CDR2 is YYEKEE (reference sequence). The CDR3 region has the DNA TGTGCCGGCAGCCCCCGTAGTAGCGCTAACTACGAGCAGTACTTC. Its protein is CAGSPRSSANYEQYF.

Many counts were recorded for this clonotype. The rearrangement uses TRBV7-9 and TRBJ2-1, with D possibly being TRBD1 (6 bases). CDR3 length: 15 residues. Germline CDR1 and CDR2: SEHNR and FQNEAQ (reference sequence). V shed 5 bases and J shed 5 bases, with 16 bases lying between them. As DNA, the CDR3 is TGTGCCAGCAGCCCCCGTGGGCCAGGGGACAATGAGCAGTTCTTC. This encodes CASSPRGPGDNEQFF.

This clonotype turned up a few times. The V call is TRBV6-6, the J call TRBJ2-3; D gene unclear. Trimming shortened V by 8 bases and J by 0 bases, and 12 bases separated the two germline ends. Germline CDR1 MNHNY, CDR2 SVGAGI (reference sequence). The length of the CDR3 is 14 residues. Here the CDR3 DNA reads TGTGCCAGCTACGGAGCAGCTAGCACAGATACGCAGTATTTT. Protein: CASYGAASTDTQYF.

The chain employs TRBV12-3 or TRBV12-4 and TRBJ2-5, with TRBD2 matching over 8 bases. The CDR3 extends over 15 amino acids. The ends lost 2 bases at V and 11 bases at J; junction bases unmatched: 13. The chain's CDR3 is CASSLSGRRYNEQYF. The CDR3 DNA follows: TGTGCCAGCAGTTTAAGCGGGAGACGATACAATGAGCAGTACTTC.